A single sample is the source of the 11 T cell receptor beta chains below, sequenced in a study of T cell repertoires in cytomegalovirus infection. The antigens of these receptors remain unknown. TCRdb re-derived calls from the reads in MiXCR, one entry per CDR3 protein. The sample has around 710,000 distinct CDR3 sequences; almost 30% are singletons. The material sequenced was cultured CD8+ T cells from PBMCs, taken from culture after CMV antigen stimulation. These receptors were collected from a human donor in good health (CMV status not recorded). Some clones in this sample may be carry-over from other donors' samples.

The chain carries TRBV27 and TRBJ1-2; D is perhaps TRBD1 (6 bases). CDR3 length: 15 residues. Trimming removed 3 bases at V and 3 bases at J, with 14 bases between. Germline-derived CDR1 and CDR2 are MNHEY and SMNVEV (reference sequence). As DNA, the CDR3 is TGTGCCAGCAGTTTTTCAGGGGCAGGTGACTATGGCTACACCTTC. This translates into CASSFSGAGDYGYTF.

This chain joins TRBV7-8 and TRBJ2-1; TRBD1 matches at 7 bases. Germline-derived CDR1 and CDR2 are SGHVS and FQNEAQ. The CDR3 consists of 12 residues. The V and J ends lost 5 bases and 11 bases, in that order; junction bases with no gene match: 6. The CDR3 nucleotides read TGTGCCAGCAGCGTTGGGACAGCTAAGCAGTTCTTC. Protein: CASSVGTAKQFF.

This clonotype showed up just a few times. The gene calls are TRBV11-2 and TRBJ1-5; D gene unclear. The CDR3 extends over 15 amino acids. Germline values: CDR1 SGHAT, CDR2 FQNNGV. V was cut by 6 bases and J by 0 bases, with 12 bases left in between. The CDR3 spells CASSPDGISNQPQHF. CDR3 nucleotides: TGTGCCAGCAGTCCAGACGGGATTAGCAATCAGCCCCAGCATTTT.

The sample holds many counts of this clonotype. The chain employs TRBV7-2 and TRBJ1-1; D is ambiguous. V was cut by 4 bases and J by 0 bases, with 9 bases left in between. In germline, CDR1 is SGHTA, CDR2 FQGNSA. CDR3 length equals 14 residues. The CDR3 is CASSWIGVNTEAFF. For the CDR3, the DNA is TGTGCCAGCAGCTGGATCGGGGTGAACACTGAAGCTTTCTTT.

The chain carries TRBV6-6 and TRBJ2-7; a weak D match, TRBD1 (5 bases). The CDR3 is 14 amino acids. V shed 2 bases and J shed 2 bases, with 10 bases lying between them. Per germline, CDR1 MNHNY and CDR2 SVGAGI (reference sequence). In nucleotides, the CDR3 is TGTGCCAGCAGTTACCGACAGTTCGCCTACGAGCAGTACGTC. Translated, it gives CASSYRQFAYEQYV.

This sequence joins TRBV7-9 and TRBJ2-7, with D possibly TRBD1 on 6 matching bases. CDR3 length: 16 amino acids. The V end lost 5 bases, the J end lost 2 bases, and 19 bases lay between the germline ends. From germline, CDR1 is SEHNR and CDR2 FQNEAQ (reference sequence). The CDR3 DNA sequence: TGTGCCAGCAGCGGCGAGGGGGTGGATCTTCCCTACGAGCAGTACTTC. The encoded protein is CASSGEGVDLPYEQYF.

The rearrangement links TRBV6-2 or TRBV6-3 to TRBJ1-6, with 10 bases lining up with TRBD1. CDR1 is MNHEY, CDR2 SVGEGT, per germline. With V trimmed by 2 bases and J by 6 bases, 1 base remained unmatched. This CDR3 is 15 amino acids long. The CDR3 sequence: CASSYGTGANSPLHF. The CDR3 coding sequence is TGTGCCAGCAGTTACGGGACAGGGGCTAATTCACCCCTCCACTTT.

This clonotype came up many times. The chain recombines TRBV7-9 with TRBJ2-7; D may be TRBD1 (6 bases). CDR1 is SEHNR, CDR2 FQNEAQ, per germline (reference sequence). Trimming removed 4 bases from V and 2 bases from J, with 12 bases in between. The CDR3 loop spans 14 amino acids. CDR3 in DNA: TGTGCCAGCAGCTCTCCGGACAGTACCTACGAGCAGTACTTC. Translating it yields CASSSPDSTYEQYF.

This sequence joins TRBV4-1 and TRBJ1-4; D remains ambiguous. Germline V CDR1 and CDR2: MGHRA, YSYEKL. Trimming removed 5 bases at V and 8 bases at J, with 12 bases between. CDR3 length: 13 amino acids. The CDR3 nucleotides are TGCGCCAGCAGCGAGGAGGACTGGGAAAAACTGTTTTTT. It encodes CASSEEDWEKLFF.

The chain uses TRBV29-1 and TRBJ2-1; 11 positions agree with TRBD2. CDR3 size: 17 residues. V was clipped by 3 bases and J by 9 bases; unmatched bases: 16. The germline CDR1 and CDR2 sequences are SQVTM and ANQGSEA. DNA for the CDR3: TGCAGCGTTGAGTATTCCAGACTAGCGGGGATTAGGGGTGAGCAGTTCTTC. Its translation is CSVEYSRLAGIRGEQFF.

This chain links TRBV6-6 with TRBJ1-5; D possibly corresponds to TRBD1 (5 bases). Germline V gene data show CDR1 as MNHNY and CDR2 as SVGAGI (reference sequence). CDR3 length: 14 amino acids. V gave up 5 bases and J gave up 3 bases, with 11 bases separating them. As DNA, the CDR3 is TGTGCCAGCAGTATCCGACAGCCCAATCAGCCCCAGCATTTT. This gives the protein CASSIRQPNQPQHF.